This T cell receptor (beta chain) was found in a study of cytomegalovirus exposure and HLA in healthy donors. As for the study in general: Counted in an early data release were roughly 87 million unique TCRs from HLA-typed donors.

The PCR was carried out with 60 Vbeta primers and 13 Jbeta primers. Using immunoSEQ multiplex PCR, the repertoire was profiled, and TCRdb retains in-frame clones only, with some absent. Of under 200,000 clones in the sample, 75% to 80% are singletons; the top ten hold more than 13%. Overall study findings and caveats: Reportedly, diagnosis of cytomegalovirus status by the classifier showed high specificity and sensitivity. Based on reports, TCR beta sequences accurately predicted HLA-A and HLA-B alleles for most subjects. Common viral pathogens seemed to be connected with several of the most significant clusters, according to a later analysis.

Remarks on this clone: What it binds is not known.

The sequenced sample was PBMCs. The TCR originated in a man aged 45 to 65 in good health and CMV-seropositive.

The CDR3 loop is CASSHTIGGQFYGYTF. As DNA, the CDR3 is TGCGCCAGCAGCCACACAATCGGGGGGCAGTTCTATGGCTACACCTTC. This chain joins TRBV4-1 and TRBJ1-2, with D possibly TRBD1 on 6 matching bases. Looked up from germline, CDR1 is MGHRA and CDR2 is YSYEKL. The CDR3 loop spans 16 amino acids. Between the trimmed V and J ends, which lost 3 bases and 4 bases, there was a span of 18 bases.